A selection of T cell receptor beta chains follows, all from one sample in a study of blood T cells in healthy people across ages. TCRdb ran MiXCR on the 5' RACE reads and lists one entry per CDR3 protein. The sample holds 1.8 million or so distinct CDR3 sequences; about 39% are singletons and the top ten take more than 20%. The sample comprised blood. Source of these receptors: a human donor in good health. Each CDR3 is given with its conserved first and last residue. A D gene is named only where the DNA matches it firmly. Not every row has a clone size; where given, it reads once, few, many or a size class.

J	size	V	D	CDR3	DNA
TRBJ2-3	-	TRBV10-3	TRBD2	CAISAKPSGGDDTQYF	TGTGCCATCAGTGCCAAACCTAGCGGGGGGGACGATACGCAGTATTTT
TRBJ2-7	-	TRBV7-2	TRBD2	CASSSPFVAGNEQYF	TGTGCCAGCAGCTCCCCCTTCGTAGCGGGAAACGAGCAGTACTTC
TRBJ2-5	-	TRBV11-2	-	CASSNLRGAEETQYF	TGTGCCAGCAGCAATCTGAGGGGGGCGGAGGAGACCCAGTACTTC
TRBJ2-5	-	TRBV3-1	-	CASSPRTAGHQETQYF	TGTGCCAGCAGCCCGAGGACAGCGGGGCACCAAGAGACCCAGTACTTC
TRBJ1-5	-	TRBV2	TRBD1	CASRRDRGQPQHF	TGTGCCAGCAGACGGGACAGGGGGCAGCCCCAGCATTTT
TRBJ2-3	few	TRBV6-5	TRBD2	CASSRGLAGPTDTQYF	TGTGCCAGCAGCCGTGGACTAGCGGGGCCCACAGATACGCAGTATTTT
TRBJ1-2	few	TRBV11-2	-	CASSLARIPYGYTF	TGTGCCAGCAGCTTAGCACGGATACCCTATGGCTACACCTTC
TRBJ2-5	many	TRBV13	-	CASSLIRGETQYF	TGTGCCAGCAGCTTAATCCGGGGGGAGACCCAGTACTTC
TRBJ1-2	-	TRBV11-2	-	CASSFTRGIAYGYTF	TGTGCCAGCAGTTTCACTAGGGGGATAGCTTATGGCTACACCTTC
TRBJ2-2	few	TRBV7-2	-	CATARNRRAGELFF	TGTGCCACAGCACGTAACCGGCGGGCCGGGGAGCTGTTTTTT
TRBJ2-1	-	TRBV7-2	-	CASSLVWAGEQFF	TGTGCCAGCAGCTTAGTCTGGGCAGGAGAGCAGTTCTTC
TRBJ2-7	-	TRBV20-1	-	CSAFGQTYEQYF	TGCAGTGCTTTTGGACAGACCTACGAGCAGTACTTC
TRBJ2-5	-	TRBV11-2	TRBD2	CASSLTRGGGPWQETQYF	TGTGCCAGCAGCTTAACTCGGGGCGGGGGGCCGTGGCAAGAGACCCAGTACTTC
TRBJ1-5	few	TRBV6-4	-	CASKEVGRDYNQPQHF	TGTGCCAGCAAGGAGGTGGGACGGGACTACAATCAGCCCCAGCATTTT
TRBJ2-7	-	TRBV7-9	-	CASSQPTLRGYEQYF	TGTGCCAGCAGCCAACCGACCCTTAGGGGTTACGAGCAGTACTTC
TRBJ1-2	once	TRBV29-1	TRBD1	CSVGQGMDYGYTF	TGCAGCGTCGGACAGGGGATGGACTATGGCTACACCTTC
TRBJ2-5	few	TRBV6-5	-	CASSYVAHETQYF	TGTGCCAGCAGTTACGTGGCGCATGAGACCCAGTACTTC
TRBJ2-3	once	TRBV20-1	-	CSAPDRGSTDTQYF	TGCAGTGCCCCGGATCGGGGGAGCACAGATACGCAGTATTTT
TRBJ2-3	few	TRBV20-1	-	CSARDFNRASTDTQYF	TGCAGTGCTAGAGATTTTAACCGGGCTAGCACAGATACGCAGTATTTT
TRBJ2-6	-	TRBV30	-	CACKDGSGANVLTF	TGTGCCTGCAAAGACGGGTCTGGGGCCAACGTCCTGACTTTC
TRBJ2-2	-	TRBV7-2	TRBD2	CASSSSVGGITGELFF	TGTGCCAGCAGCTCGAGTGTCGGGGGGATAACCGGGGAGCTGTTTTTT
TRBJ2-3	few	TRBV4-2	-	CASSQAGATLSTDTQYF	TGTGCCAGCAGCCAAGCGGGGGCAACACTTAGCACAGATACGCAGTATTTT
TRBJ1-3	few	TRBV7-2	-	CASSPRGSGNTIYF	TGTGCCAGCAGCCCCCGGGGTTCTGGAAACACCATATATTTT
TRBJ1-2	-	TRBV20-1	-	CSATARAVNYGYTF	TGCAGTGCTACTGCGAGGGCTGTTAACTATGGCTACACCTTC
TRBJ2-7	few	TRBV7-2	-	CASRPTVISSYEQYF	TGTGCCAGCAGGCCGACAGTAATTTCATCCTACGAGCAGTACTTC
TRBJ1-2	-	TRBV6-2/TRBV6-3	-	CASSYSRDSRTYGYTF	TGTGCCAGCAGTTACTCCAGGGACTCTCGGACCTATGGCTACACCTTC
TRBJ2-7	-	TRBV6-5	-	CASQSTVSYEQYF	TGTGCCAGCCAATCGACAGTTTCCTACGAGCAGTACTTC
TRBJ2-5	-	TRBV5-6	-	CASSLMASPETQYF	TGTGCCAGCAGCTTGATGGCTAGTCCGGAGACCCAGTACTTC
TRBJ2-6	-	TRBV3-1	-	CASAGVPGANVLTF	TGTGCCAGCGCAGGGGTTCCTGGGGCCAACGTCCTGACTTTC
TRBJ2-1	-	TRBV20-1	-	CSASPRSYNEQFF	TGCAGTGCTAGTCCGCGCTCCTACAATGAGCAGTTCTTC
TRBJ1-1	-	TRBV5-6	TRBD1	CASSLGGLEVAFF	TGTGCCAGCAGCCTAGGGGGCTTGGAAGTGGCTTTCTTT
TRBJ2-4	few	TRBV29-1	-	CSVGTEAYNEQYF	TGCAGCGTGGGGACTGAGGCCTACAATGAGCAGTACTTC
TRBJ2-7	-	TRBV4-2	TRBD2	CASSRGAGGRTYEQYF	TGTGCCAGCAGCCGAGGAGCGGGGGGACGGACCTACGAGCAGTACTTC
TRBJ2-7	few	TRBV6-5	TRBD1	CASRSRDRVDEQYF	TGTGCCAGCAGGTCGCGGGACAGGGTCGACGAGCAGTACTTC
TRBJ1-2	-	TRBV5-1	-	CASSLETGTSRYHGYTF	TGCGCCAGCAGCCTTGAGACAGGCACATCAAGGTATCATGGCTACACCTTC
TRBJ2-7	-	TRBV7-8	-	CASSSYPGLSSYEQYF	TGTGCCAGCAGCTCCTACCCGGGCTTAAGCTCCTACGAGCAGTACTTC
TRBJ1-1	once	TRBV20-1	-	CSAQKDPNTEAFF	TGCAGTGCGCAGAAGGACCCGAACACTGAAGCTTTCTTT
TRBJ2-1	-	TRBV9	-	CASSGAWNEQFF	TGTGCCAGCAGCGGGGCATGGAATGAGCAGTTCTTC
TRBJ2-2	-	TRBV6-5	TRBD2	CASSLGGGMTGELFF	TGTGCCAGCAGTTTGGGGGGGGGTATGACCGGGGAGCTGTTTTTT
TRBJ2-7	-	TRBV29-1	TRBD1	CSAQTGLNYEQYF	TGCAGCGCCCAGACAGGGTTGAACTACGAGCAGTACTTC
TRBJ2-7	-	TRBV5-4	TRBD2	CASSKGLAGEGSYEQYF	TGTGCCAGCAGCAAGGGACTAGCGGGGGAAGGGTCCTACGAGCAGTACTTC
TRBJ1-5	-	TRBV29-1	TRBD1	CSDYPFIDREPNQPQHF	TGCAGCGACTATCCGTTTATCGACAGGGAGCCCAATCAGCCCCAGCATTTT
TRBJ2-2	-	TRBV7-3	-	CASSSQADFTGELFF	TGTGCCAGCAGCTCTCAAGCGGACTTCACCGGGGAGCTGTTTTTT
TRBJ2-4	-	TRBV12-3/TRBV12-4	TRBD2	CASSLRLAFTDLAKNIQYF	TGTGCCAGCAGTCTCCGACTAGCGTTTACCGACCTAGCCAAAAACATTCAGTACTTC
TRBJ2-1	-	TRBV4-3	TRBD1	CASSQDLVPGGVDNEQFF	TGCGCCAGCAGCCAAGATCTTGTCCCAGGGGGCGTCGACAATGAGCAGTTCTTC
TRBJ2-7	few	TRBV7-2	TRBD2	CASSLSIAGHSYEQYF	TGTGCCAGCAGCTTAAGTATAGCGGGGCACTCCTACGAGCAGTACTTC
TRBJ1-5	few	TRBV18	-	CASSPQGSDQPQHF	TGTGCCAGCTCACCACAGGGTTCGGACCAGCCCCAGCATTTT
TRBJ2-3	-	TRBV7-2	-	CASSLESGRTDTQYF	TGTGCCAGCAGCTTGGAGAGCGGGCGCACAGATACGCAGTATTTT
TRBJ1-2	-	TRBV29-1	-	CSVYGTPRMAYGYTF	TGCAGCGTCTACGGGACTCCCCGGATGGCGTATGGCTACACCTTC
TRBJ2-4	-	TRBV12-3/TRBV12-4	-	CASRFSGEETRYF	TGTGCCAGCAGGTTCTCGGGGGAAGAGACCCGGTACTTC
TRBJ2-7	once	TRBV2	-	CASSRDGSPGQYF	TGTGCCAGCAGCAGGGACGGCTCTCCAGGGCAGTACTTC
TRBJ2-2	-	TRBV9	-	CASSALSDLGELFF	TGTGCCAGCAGCGCCCTTTCGGATTTGGGGGAGCTGTTTTTT
TRBJ2-1	-	TRBV15	-	CATSSHRQGMDEQRF	TGTGCCACCAGCAGTCACCGTCAGGGGATGGATGAGCAGCGCTTC
TRBJ1-2	-	TRBV29-1	-	CSGLTGSKSNYGYTF	TGCAGCGGGCTGACAGGCTCTAAGAGTAACTATGGCTACACCTTC
TRBJ2-1	many	TRBV6-4	-	CASSDAHLRPGATNEQFF	TGTGCCAGCAGTGACGCCCACCTCCGGCCTGGGGCCACAAATGAGCAGTTCTTC